These 18 T cell receptor beta chains were sequenced from one sample in a study of blood T cells in healthy people across ages. A J-beta primer mix and a sample-barcoded 5' primer were used in a second PCR of about 7 to 12 cycles. One entry per CDR3 protein, called by TCRdb with MiXCR from the 5' RACE reads. The repertoire has about 1.4 million distinct CDR3 sequences, approximately 59% of them found once; the top ten carry 5% to 7%. Sequenced: blood. The receptors here all came from a man aged 18 to 29 in good health.

This rearrangement joins TRBV7-9 to TRBJ2-7; 9 nucleotides match TRBD2. Germline-derived CDR1 and CDR2 are SEHNR and FQNEAQ (reference sequence). The CDR3 contains 15 residues. After removal of 4 bases from V and 1 base from J, the junction contained 5 bases not matched to a gene. The CDR3 nucleotides are TGTGCCAGCAGCTGGGATAGCGGGAGATCCTACGAGCAGTACTTC. Translating it yields CASSWDSGRSYEQYF.

The V and J genes are TRBV4-1 and TRBJ2-3, with D possibly matching TRBD2 (5 bases). Trimming removed 0 bases at V and 2 bases at J, with 15 bases between. Germline lookup yields CDR1 MGHRA and CDR2 YSYEKL. The CDR3 covers 17 residues. Written as DNA, the CDR3 is TGCGCCAGCAGCCAAGACAGCGGTTCGGCGGACACAGATACGCAGTATTTT. Translating it yields CASSQDSGSADTDTQYF.

On this clonotype itself: The junction and the germline gene differ at one end; a read error may be behind it. The chain couples TRBV7-2 to TRBJ2-1; TRBD1 agrees at 7 bases. Germline V gives CDR1 SGHTA, CDR2 FQGNSA. The CDR3 sequence is 15 residues long. CDR3 bases: TGCGCCAGCAGCATCACCGGGACAGCCTACAATGAGCAGTTCTTC. This encodes CASSITGTAYNEQFF.

The chain has TRBV2 and TRBJ1-2; D unresolved. With 7 bases removed from V and 2 bases from J, the gap between germline ends came to 17 bases. Germline values: CDR1 SNHLY, CDR2 FYNNEI. CDR3 size: 15 residues. In nucleotides, the CDR3 is TGTGCCAGCAAGTTCTGGGCCGCCGTGAACTATGGCTACACCTTC. Translating gives CASKFWAAVNYGYTF.

This clonotype was seen only once. This chain connects TRBV29-1 to TRBJ2-7; perhaps TRBD2 as D (6 bases). Trimming took 5 bases from V and 3 from J, leaving 20 bases between them. The CDR3 has 15 residues. The germline V gene has CDR1 SQVTM and CDR2 ANQGSEA. In DNA, the CDR3 is TGCAGCGTTATCCCCTCCCGGGAGAGTGGCTACGAGCAGTACTTC. Its translation is CSVIPSRESGYEQYF.

This clonotype occurred a few times. This rearrangement joins TRBV10-3 to TRBJ2-5; D call uncertain. Germline V gene data show CDR1 as ENHRY and CDR2 as SYGVKD. V was cut by 5 bases and J by 1 base, with 14 bases left in between. This CDR3 comprises 15 residues. The CDR3 nucleotides are TGTGCCATCAGTTTCGGACCGGGCTTCCAAGAGACCCAGTACTTC. Its protein is CAISFGPGFQETQYF.

This clonotype came up once. The chain combines TRBV12-3 or TRBV12-4 with TRBJ1-4; no definite D call. This CDR3 spans 17 amino acids. V was pared by 1 base and J by 0 bases, with 12 bases between. The CDR3 nucleotides are TGTGCCAGCAGTTTAGATACAGCCAAGTCAACTAATGAAAAACTGTTTTTT. Residues: CASSLDTAKSTNEKLFF.

This chain joins TRBV7-9 and TRBJ1-2; a weak D match, TRBD1 (6 bases). The CDR3 has 15 residues. Looked up from germline, CDR1 is SEHNR and CDR2 is FQNEAQ (reference sequence). The V end lost 1 base, the J end lost 5 bases, and 14 bases lay between the germline ends. The CDR3 here is CASSLGGGALYGYTF. For the CDR3, the DNA is TGTGCCAGCAGCTTAGGGGGGGGCGCACTTTATGGCTACACCTTC.

The count of this clonotype is one. The rearrangement uses TRBV3-1 and TRBJ2-1; TRBD2 agrees at 7 bases. The V gene end was trimmed by 8 bases and the J gene end by 3 bases; junction bases not matched to a gene: 10. CDR3 size: 15 residues. CDR1 and CDR2 from the germline V gene are LGHDT and YNNKEL (reference sequence). The CDR3 is CASVSVGGDYNEQFF. The CDR3, as DNA: TGTGCCAGCGTGTCGGTGGGGGGGGACTACAATGAGCAGTTCTTC.

CDR3 DNA sequence: TGTGCCAGCAGCCCGAGGACAGGGAGTGAGCAGTACTTC. This translates into CASSPRTGSEQYF. This sequence joins TRBV7-9 and TRBJ2-7, with 8 bases aligning to TRBD1. Trimming removed 5 bases from V and 7 bases from J; junction bases left unmatched: 7. CDR3 length: 13 amino acids. CDR1 is SEHNR, CDR2 FQNEAQ, per germline (reference sequence).

This chain joins TRBV6-5 and TRBJ1-1; D uncertain. The CDR3 is 13 residues long. CDR1 and CDR2 (germline): MNHEY, SVGAGI. V shed 7 bases and J shed 4 bases, with 13 bases lying between them. The CDR3 DNA sequence: TGTGCCAGCACTCTCCGGGGTAGCACTGAAGCTTTCTTT. This codes for CASTLRGSTEAFF.

V is TRBV28 and J is TRBJ2-3; weak D call: TRBD2 (5 bases). Trimming shortened V by 5 bases and J by 2 bases, and 20 bases separated the two germline ends. The CDR3 covers 17 residues. Per germline, CDR1 MDHEN and CDR2 SYDVKM. CDR3 sequence reads: CASSEGLGGRNTDTQYF. CDR3 coding DNA: TGTGCCAGCAGTGAGGGCCTAGGAGGCAGGAACACAGATACGCAGTATTTT.

In the case of this clonotype: One end of the junction fails to match germline, which may point to a read error. The V gene is TRBV7-9, the J gene TRBJ2-2; perhaps TRBD1 as D (5 bases). Germline CDR1 SEHNR, CDR2 FQNEAQ (reference sequence). This CDR3 comprises 14 residues. CDR3 DNA sequence: TGTGCCAGCAGATTAGACAGTAACACCGGGGAGCTGTTTTTT. Its protein product is CASRLDSNTGELFF.

This clonotype has a handful of counts. CDR3 bases: TGTGCCAGCAGTTTCGGACAGTGGAGCTCCTACGAGCAGTACTTC. As protein: CASSFGQWSSYEQYF. This chain uses TRBV27 with TRBJ2-7, with D perhaps matching TRBD1 (6 bases). Between the trimmed V and J ends, which lost 3 bases and 0 bases, there was a span of 12 bases. Per germline, CDR1 MNHEY and CDR2 SMNVEV (reference sequence). The CDR3 is 15 amino acids.

This clonotype was found a few times. The chain couples TRBV12-3 or TRBV12-4 to TRBJ1-2; D is unclear. Trimming removed 1 base from V and 8 bases from J, with 11 bases in between. There are 13 residues in the CDR3. The chain's CDR3 is CASSLDPPRGYTF. Here the CDR3 DNA reads TGTGCCAGCAGTTTAGATCCGCCCAGGGGCTACACCTTC.

The rearrangement links TRBV6-2 or TRBV6-3 to TRBJ1-1, with a tentative D call TRBD1 (6 bases). Germline values: CDR1 MNHEY, CDR2 SVGEGT. Trimming took off 1 base at V and 3 bases at J, with 12 bases between the two ends. This CDR3 comprises 15 residues. The CDR3 reads CASSYFRRQDTEAFF. The CDR3 nucleotides are TGTGCCAGCAGTTACTTCAGGAGACAGGACACTGAAGCTTTCTTT.

The CDR3 loop reads CASSGGLAGNYEQYF. The CDR3 DNA reads as TGTGCCAGCAGTGGTGGACTAGCGGGGAACTACGAGCAGTACTTC. The chain has TRBV12-3 or TRBV12-4 and TRBJ2-4; 12 bases line up with TRBD2. The last part of the DNA fits TRBJ2-7 better; the J call may be wrong. The CDR3 consists of 15 residues.

V gene TRBV30 combines with J gene TRBJ2-7, with a weak D call TRBD1 (6 bases). The germline gives CDR1 GTSNPN, CDR2 SVGIG (reference sequence). With 2 bases removed from V and 0 bases from J, the gap between germline ends came to 8 bases. This CDR3 has 13 residues. CDR3 nucleotides: TGTGCCTGGAGTATGGGGGCCTCCTACGAGCAGTACTTC. It specifies CAWSMGASYEQYF.